The clone carrying this TCR beta chain has ten or more counts. What it binds is not known. The data were taken from a study of blood T cells in healthy people across ages. Whole-study results and caveats: Age showed a roughly linear inverse relationship with TCR beta diversity per million T cells.

Primers used in a second PCR of about 6 to 12 cycles were a sample-barcoded 5' primer and a J-beta primer mix. Every cDNA was tagged by a template-switch adaptor with 12 random nucleotides. TCRdb re-called the 5' RACE reads with MiXCR, one entry per CDR3 protein. The repertoire holds around 1,900,000 distinct CDR3 sequences, with more than 35% as singletons. Each individual donor underwent a draw of approximately 9.6 milliliters of peripheral blood. The amount of total RNA extracted per sample was at least 5.5 micrograms. The V end was cut by 6 bases, the J end by 4 bases, with 10 bases between. The CDR3 is 12 residues long.

The sequence came from a human donor in good health. The chain employs TRBV12-3 or TRBV12-4 and TRBJ2-7; D gene uncertain. The specimen was blood. Here the CDR3 reads CASSLFGYEQYF. The CDR3 DNA sequence: TGTGCCAGCAGCCTATTCGGGTACGAGCAGTACTTC.